The subject of this entry is one T cell receptor (beta chain). This clonotype was counted many times. The clone's antigen remains unknown. Within one base of it there is no much larger clone, and no base qualities were kept. Naive CD8 T cell libraries were made from roughly 21,000 to 960,000 sorted cells using 10%, 30% or 50% of purified RNA. Naive CD8 T cells, defined as CD8+CD4-CCR7+CD45RA+, were FACS-sorted into RLT Plus buffer on a BD FACSAria II. To test detection sensitivity, Jurkat RNA equal to approximately 10 TCR copies was added to samples of 20,000-1,000,000 naive CD8 T cells. Enrichment of CD8 T cells was done with RosetteSep CD8+ T Cell Enrichment Cocktail plus Ficoll-Paque, and ACK red cell lysis came afterward. The CDR3 has 14 amino acids, counting the end cysteine and phenylalanine. The only DNA kept is the CDR3, 42 bases in frame from the first base. V and J lose 0 bases and 7 bases, and a span of 12 bases separates them. CDR1 MNHNS and CDR2 SASEGT are derived from the germline V gene.

Receptor amplification or capture employed PCR. The instrument given in TCRdb is Illumina HiSeq 4000. Bulk TCR libraries were generated as previously described, with the TCR primers listed in Table S5 used. Total RNA was purified with the Qiagen AllPrep DNA/RNA kit. Before analysis, reads from multiple sequencing runs of one library were combined. From the authors' description of their analysis: Reads were retained only if the reads had an exact TCR constant sequence, and the retained reads were trimmed to 150 nt and grouped according to their 12-nt molecular barcodes. Reads within each barcode group were sub-clustered using a 15% Levenshtein threshold, and quality-weighted consensus sequences were constructed for each RNA molecule. Non-functional sequences were discarded, and so were lower-count sequences lying one edit away from another sequence. Based on fitting two negative binomial distributions, any barcode sub-cluster with under 20% of the maximum read count was discarded. TCRdb handled the public reads itself, with Q25 trimming in fastp and clone calling in MiXCR, and kept productive beta chains. A single entry per CDR3 protein holds the most common genes and DNA from its merged rows. The V and J calls, along with clone size, are taken from TCRdb and not from the paper's own processing. For this sample the table gives 400,000 to 600,000 distinct CDR3 sequences, of which about 20% were detected only once. Clones ranked in the top ten supply approximately 0.8% of the sample.

This sample is drawn from a study of molecular identifiers for immune sequencing clone quantification (dated by TCRdb to 2016 to 2018). Study-wide context: For a replicate experiment, RNA from around 20,000 or 99,000 naive CD8 T cells was divided into five aliquots, of which four were sequenced. The study was a methods study using CD8 T cells to benchmark molecular-identifier clustering-based TCR repertoire sequencing (MIDCIRS) and TCR RNA copy counting.

Study-level results and caveats: Spiked-in Jurkat TCR RNA equal to a single cell's worth was reported to be detectable even within one million naive CD8 T cells. The naive libraries included spiked-in Jurkat TCR RNA (around 9 copies' worth), and this Jurkat TCR RNA is not part of the donor repertoire. Highly expanded clone sizes could be underestimated because identical TCR molecules may share a barcode. Approximately 3.1 recovered TCR RNA copies per cell were obtained by modeling, versus about 9 by digital PCR, implying a capture efficiency of roughly 32%. Clones above 20 RNA copies held over 99% of molecules in CMV-specific effector cells but under 1% in naive cells. When barcode sub-clustering was not used, chimeric consensus sequences inflated TCR diversity, with chimeras reaching as high as 47%.

Sequencing input: naive CD8+ T cells from blood, with Jurkat cell RNA spiked in. In light of the paper, this sample's cell subset or site label describes: FACS-sorted CD8+CD4-CCR7+CD45RA+ naive T cells. The origin of this receptor is a human donor in good health. Some libraries in this study had Jurkat cell RNA spiked in. The receptor chain draws on TRBV6-1 and TRBJ1-1; the D segment could be TRBD1, given 6 matching bases. The nucleotides are TGTGCCAGCAGTGAAGCAAGGGGACAACTTGAAGCTTTCTTT. This encodes CASSEARGQLEAFF.